This T cell receptor (beta chain) was obtained from a study of shared clonotypes between healthy human individuals. Sequencing was performed with immunoSEQ multiplex PCR; in TCRdb, only in-frame clones are kept and a portion is missing. Here the sample spans about 990,000 clones, 70% to 80% being singletons. The CDR3 runs 15 residues. Germline V gene lookup returns CDR1 MNHNS and CDR2 SASEGT. Trimming removed 4 bases from V and 2 bases from J; junction bases left unmatched: 5. Sequencing was performed on memory CD4+ T cells from PBMCs. Described subset: CD45RA-negative fraction. The chain has TRBV6-1 and TRBJ2-5; 9 bases are a match to TRBD1. This clonotype was sampled from a man younger than 35 in good health. Some clones in this sample may be carry-over from other donors' samples. The CDR3 bases are TGTGCCAGCAGTGTGGGGACAGGGCCTCAAGAGACCCAGTACTTC. This codes for CASSVGTGPQETQYF.